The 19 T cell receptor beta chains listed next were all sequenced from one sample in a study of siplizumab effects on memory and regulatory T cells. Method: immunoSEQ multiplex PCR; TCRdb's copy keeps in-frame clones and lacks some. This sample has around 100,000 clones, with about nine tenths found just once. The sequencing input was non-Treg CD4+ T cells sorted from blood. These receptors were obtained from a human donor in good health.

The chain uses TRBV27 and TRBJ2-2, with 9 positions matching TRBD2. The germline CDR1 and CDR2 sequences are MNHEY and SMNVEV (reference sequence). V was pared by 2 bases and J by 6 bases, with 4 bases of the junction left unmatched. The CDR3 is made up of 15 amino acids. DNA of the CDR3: TGTGCCAGCAGTTTAAGAAGCGGGAGGCCCGGGGAGCTGTTTTTT. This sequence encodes CASSLRSGRPGELFF.

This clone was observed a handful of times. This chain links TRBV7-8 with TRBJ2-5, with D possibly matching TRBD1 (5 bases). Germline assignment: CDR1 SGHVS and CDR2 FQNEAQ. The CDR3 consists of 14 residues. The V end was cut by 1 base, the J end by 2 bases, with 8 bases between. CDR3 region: CASSLVRTQETQYF. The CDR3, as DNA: TGTGCCAGCAGCTTAGTTAGGACACAAGAGACCCAGTACTTC.

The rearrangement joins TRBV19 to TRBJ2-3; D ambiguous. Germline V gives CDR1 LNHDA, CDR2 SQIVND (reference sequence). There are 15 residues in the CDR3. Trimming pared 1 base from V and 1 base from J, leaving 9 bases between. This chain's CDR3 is CASSIGNRGTDTQYF. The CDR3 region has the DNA TGTGCCAGTAGTATAGGCAACAGAGGCACAGATACGCAGTATTTT.

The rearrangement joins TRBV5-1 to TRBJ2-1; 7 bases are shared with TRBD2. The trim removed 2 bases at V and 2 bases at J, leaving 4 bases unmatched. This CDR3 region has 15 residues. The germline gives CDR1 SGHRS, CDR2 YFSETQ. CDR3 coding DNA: TGCGCCAGCAGCTTCATTGCGGGAGCCTACAATGAGCAGTTCTTC. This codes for CASSFIAGAYNEQFF.

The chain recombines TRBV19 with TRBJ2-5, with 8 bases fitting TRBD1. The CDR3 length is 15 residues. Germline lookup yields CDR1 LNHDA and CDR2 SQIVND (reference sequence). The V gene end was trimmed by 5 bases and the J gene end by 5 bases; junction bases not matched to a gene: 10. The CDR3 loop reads CASSPGTGQVETQYF. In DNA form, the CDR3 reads TGTGCCAGTAGTCCTGGGACAGGTCAGGTGGAGACCCAGTACTTC.

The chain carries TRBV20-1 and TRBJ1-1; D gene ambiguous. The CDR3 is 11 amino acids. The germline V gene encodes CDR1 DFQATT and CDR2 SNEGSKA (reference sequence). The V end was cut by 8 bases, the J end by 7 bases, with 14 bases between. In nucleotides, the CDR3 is TGCAGTTTAGCCCCCGCCGTTGAAGCTTTCTTT. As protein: CSLAPAVEAFF.

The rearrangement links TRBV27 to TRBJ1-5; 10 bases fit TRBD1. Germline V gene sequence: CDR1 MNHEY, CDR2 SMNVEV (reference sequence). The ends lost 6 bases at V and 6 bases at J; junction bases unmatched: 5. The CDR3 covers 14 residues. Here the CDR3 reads CASSRTGGSQPQHF. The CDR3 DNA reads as TGTGCCAGCAGCAGGACAGGGGGGAGTCAGCCCCAGCATTTT.

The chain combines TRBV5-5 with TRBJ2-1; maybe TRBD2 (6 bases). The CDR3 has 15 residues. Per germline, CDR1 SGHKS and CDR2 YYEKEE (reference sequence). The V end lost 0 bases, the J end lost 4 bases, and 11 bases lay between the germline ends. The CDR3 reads CASSLVPGDYNEQFF. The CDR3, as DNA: TGTGCCAGCAGCTTGGTCCCGGGAGATTACAATGAGCAGTTCTTC.

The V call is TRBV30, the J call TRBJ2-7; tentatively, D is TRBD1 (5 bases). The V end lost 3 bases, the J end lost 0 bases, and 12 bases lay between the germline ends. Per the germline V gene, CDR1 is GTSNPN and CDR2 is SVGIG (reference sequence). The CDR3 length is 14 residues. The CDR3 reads CAWSAGHSSYEQYF. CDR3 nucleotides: TGTGCCTGGAGCGCTGGACACTCCTCCTACGAGCAGTACTTC.

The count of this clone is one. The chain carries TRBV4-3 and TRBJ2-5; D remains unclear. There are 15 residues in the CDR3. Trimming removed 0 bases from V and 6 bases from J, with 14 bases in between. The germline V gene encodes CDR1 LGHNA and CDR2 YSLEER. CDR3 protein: CASSQDYPFVKTQYF. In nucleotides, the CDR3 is TGCGCCAGCAGCCAAGATTACCCGTTTGTGAAGACCCAGTACTTC.

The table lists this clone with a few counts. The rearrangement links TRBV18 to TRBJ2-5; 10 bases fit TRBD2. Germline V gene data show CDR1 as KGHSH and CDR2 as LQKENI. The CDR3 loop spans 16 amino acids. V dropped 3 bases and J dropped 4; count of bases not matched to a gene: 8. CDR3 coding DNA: TGTGCCAGCTCACCGTCTAGCGGGAGAGGCGGAGAGACCCAGTACTTC. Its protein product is CASSPSSGRGGETQYF.

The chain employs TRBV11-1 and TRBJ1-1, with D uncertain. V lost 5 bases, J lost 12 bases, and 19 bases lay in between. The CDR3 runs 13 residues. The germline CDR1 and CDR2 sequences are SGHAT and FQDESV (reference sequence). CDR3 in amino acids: CASSPRQDLAPFF. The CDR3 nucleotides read TGTGCCAGCAGCCCCAGACAAGACCTAGCCCCTTTCTTT.

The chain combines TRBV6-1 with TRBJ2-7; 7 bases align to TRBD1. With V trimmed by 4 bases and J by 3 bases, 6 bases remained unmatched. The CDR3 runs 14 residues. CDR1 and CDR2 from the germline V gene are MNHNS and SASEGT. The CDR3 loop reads CASSGTGGVYEQYF. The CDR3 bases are TGTGCCAGCAGTGGGACAGGTGGAGTCTACGAGCAGTACTTC.

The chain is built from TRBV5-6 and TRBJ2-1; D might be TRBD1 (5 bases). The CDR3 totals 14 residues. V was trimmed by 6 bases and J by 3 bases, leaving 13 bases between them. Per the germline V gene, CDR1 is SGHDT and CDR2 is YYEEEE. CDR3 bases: TGTGCCAGCAAGACAGAATCAAACTACAATGAGCAGTTCTTC. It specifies CASKTESNYNEQFF.

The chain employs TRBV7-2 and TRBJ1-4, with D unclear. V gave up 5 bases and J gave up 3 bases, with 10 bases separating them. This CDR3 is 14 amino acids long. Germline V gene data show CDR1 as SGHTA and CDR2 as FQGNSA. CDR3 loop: CASSRRSSNEKLFF. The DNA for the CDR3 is TGTGCCAGCAGCCGTCGGTCGTCTAATGAAAAACTGTTTTTT.

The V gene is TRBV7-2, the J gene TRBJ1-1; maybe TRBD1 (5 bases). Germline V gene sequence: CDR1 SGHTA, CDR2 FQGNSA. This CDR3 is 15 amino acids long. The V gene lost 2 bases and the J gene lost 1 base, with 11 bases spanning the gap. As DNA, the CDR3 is TGTGCCAGCAGCTTATTAGGGACGGGGAACACTGAAGCTTTCTTT. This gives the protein CASSLLGTGNTEAFF.

The CDR3: CASSGRGTYEQYF. Here the CDR3 DNA reads TGTGCCAGCAGTGGTCGAGGAACCTACGAGCAGTACTTC. The chain uses TRBV6-5 and TRBJ2-7; D not certain. Trimming took off 5 bases at V and 2 bases at J, with 10 bases between the two ends. Germline V gene lookup returns CDR1 MNHEY and CDR2 SVGAGI. The CDR3 is 13 residues long.

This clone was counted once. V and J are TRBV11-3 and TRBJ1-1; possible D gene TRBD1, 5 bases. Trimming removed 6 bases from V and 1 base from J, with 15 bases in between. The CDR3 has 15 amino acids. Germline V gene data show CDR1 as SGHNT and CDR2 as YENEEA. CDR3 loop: CASRWTGTGNTEAFF. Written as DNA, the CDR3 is TGTGCCAGCAGGTGGACCGGGACGGGGAACACTGAAGCTTTCTTT.

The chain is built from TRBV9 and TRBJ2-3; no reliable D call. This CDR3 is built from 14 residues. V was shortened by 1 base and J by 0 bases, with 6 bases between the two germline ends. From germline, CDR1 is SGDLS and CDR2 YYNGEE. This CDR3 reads CASSVSGSTDTQYF. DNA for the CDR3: TGTGCCAGCAGCGTAAGTGGCAGCACAGATACGCAGTATTTT.